These 30 T cell receptor beta chains were sequenced from one sample in a study of CD8 T cells in Susac syndrome. An input of roughly 0.45 to 1 ug of RNA was subjected to reverse transcription using random hexamers. TCRdb passed the immunoSEQ multiplex PCR reads through MiXCR, listing each CDR3 protein once. The sample holds 200,000 to 250,000 distinct CDR3 sequences, 95% seen once. Sequencing used CD4+ T cells from PBMCs. All receptors come from a human donor with multiple sclerosis.

The V and J genes are TRBV29-1 and TRBJ2-7; a possible D gene is TRBD2 (5 bases). This CDR3 has 12 residues. Trimming took 3 bases from V and 6 from J, leaving 12 bases between them. Germline V gene sequence: CDR1 SQVTM, CDR2 ANQGSEA. The DNA for the CDR3 is TGCAGCGTTGACCTGGACGAGGGCGAGCAGTACTTC. It specifies CSVDLDEGEQYF.

This rearrangement joins TRBV29-1 to TRBJ1-4, with a tentative D call TRBD1 (5 bases). CDR1 is SQVTM, CDR2 ANQGSEA, per germline. CDR3 length: 14 residues. V was cut by 6 bases and J by 2 bases, with 13 bases left in between. This CDR3 reads CSVAGIGTNEKLFF. As DNA, the CDR3 is TGCAGCGTAGCAGGGATTGGTACTAATGAAAAACTGTTTTTT.

V gene TRBV29-1 combines with J gene TRBJ1-1; D possibly corresponds to TRBD1 (5 bases). Germline V gene lookup returns CDR1 SQVTM and CDR2 ANQGSEA. The CDR3 spans 14 residues. V dropped 7 bases and J dropped 0 bases, with 15 bases sitting between them. CDR3: CSATDGGLNTEAFF. The CDR3 region has the DNA TGCAGCGCCACGGACGGGGGATTGAACACTGAAGCTTTCTTT.

This rearrangement joins TRBV29-1 to TRBJ1-1, with D hard to call. The CDR3 has 14 amino acids. V was shortened by 1 base and J by 4 bases, with 13 bases between the two germline ends. Germline lookup yields CDR1 SQVTM and CDR2 ANQGSEA. CDR3 sequence: CSVEALLKSTEAFF. The CDR3 bases are TGCAGCGTTGAAGCACTGCTGAAGAGCACTGAAGCTTTCTTT.

This clonotype was seen a single time. The chain uses TRBV7-2 and TRBJ1-1; TRBD1 might be the D (6 bases). This CDR3 is built from 14 residues. V was shortened by 5 bases and J by 1 base, with 11 bases between the two germline ends. Germline CDR1 reads SGHTA; CDR2 reads FQGNSA. The CDR3 region has the DNA TGTGCCAGCAGCCCCGGGACAACGAACACTGAAGCTTTCTTT. Translating it yields CASSPGTTNTEAFF.

This clonotype was seen only once. The gene calls are TRBV28 and TRBJ1-2, with D uncertain. The ends were cut back, 1 base at V and 6 bases at J, with 3 bases in the middle. Germline V gene data show CDR1 as MDHEN and CDR2 as SYDVKM. The CDR3 has 11 residues. The CDR3 loop reads CASSLFNGYTF. The CDR3 nucleotides read TGTGCCAGCAGTTTATTCAATGGCTACACCTTC.

The CDR3 DNA is TGTGCCAGCAGGGAGGGGACGAAGACCCAGTACTTC. It specifies CASREGTKTQYF. The chain is built from TRBV3-1 and TRBJ2-5; D might be TRBD2 (6 bases). Germline-derived CDR1 and CDR2 are LGHDT and YNNKEL (reference sequence). The V end was cut by 6 bases, the J end by 6 bases, with 11 bases between. The CDR3 is 12 residues long.

The chain is built from TRBV3-1 and TRBJ2-1, with 15 bases matching TRBD2. Looked up from germline, CDR1 is LGHDT and CDR2 is YNNKEL (reference sequence). The ends lost 5 bases at V and 9 bases at J; junction bases unmatched: 8. The CDR3 is 16 residues long. CDR3 coding DNA: TGTGCCAGCAGCTCCGGGACTAGCGGGGGGCATGGTGAGCAGTTCTTC. It yields the protein CASSSGTSGGHGEQFF.

The chain carries TRBV20-1 and TRBJ2-7; 11 bases are shared with TRBD2. This CDR3 has 14 amino acids. Losses at the gene ends were 6 bases for V and 2 bases for J; bases not matched to a gene: 6. The germline V gene encodes CDR1 DFQATT and CDR2 SNEGSKA (reference sequence). CDR3 amino acids: CSAEGLAAPYEQYV. CDR3 nucleotides: TGCAGTGCGGAGGGACTAGCGGCCCCCTACGAGCAGTACGTC.

The chain has TRBV30 and TRBJ2-1; tentative D call: TRBD2 (6 bases). Trimming stripped 2 bases from V and 4 bases from J, with 15 bases between. CDR3 length: 15 amino acids. Germline CDR1 GTSNPN, CDR2 SVGIG (reference sequence). Written as DNA, the CDR3 is TGTGCCTGGAGTCTATCGGGGGATTTTTACAATGAGCAGTTCTTC. As protein: CAWSLSGDFYNEQFF.

The chain has TRBV9 and TRBJ2-3; 13 bases agree with TRBD2. CDR3 size: 15 residues. V was pared by 0 bases and J by 5 bases, with 0 bases of the junction left unmatched. Germline V gives CDR1 SGDLS, CDR2 YYNGEE. For the CDR3, the DNA is TGTGCCAGCAGCGTAGGACTAGCGGGGGGAGATACGCAGTATTTT. Residues: CASSVGLAGGDTQYF. Using reference TRBV9 and TRBJ2-3 for the parts outside the CDR3, the full variable domain is DSGVTQTPKHLITATGQRVTLRCSPRSGDLSVYWYQQSLDQGLQFLIQYYNGEERAKGNILERFSAQQFPDLHSELNLSSLELGDSALYFCASSVGLAGGDTQYFGPGTRLTVL.

The rearrangement uses TRBV12-3 or TRBV12-4 and TRBJ2-5; TRBD1 is a possible D gene (6 bases). With 4 bases removed from V and 4 bases from J, the gap between germline ends came to 16 bases. The CDR3 spans 15 residues. The CDR3 bases are TGTGCCAGCAGTTCGGTTGGCGTAGGGGGAGAGACCCAGTACTTC. This translates into CASSSVGVGGETQYF.

The chain couples TRBV6-1 to TRBJ2-5; no reliable D call. Germline-derived CDR1 and CDR2 are MNHNS and SASEGT. V dropped 4 bases and J dropped 7 bases, with 7 bases sitting between them. The CDR3 is made up of 11 amino acids. The DNA for the CDR3 is TGTGCCAGCAGTGCGGCGGCGACCCAGTACTTC. This translates into CASSAAATQYF.

This sequence joins TRBV2 and TRBJ1-6; no clear D gene. V lost 5 bases to trimming and J lost 0 bases, with 11 bases between them. The CDR3 totals 16 residues. Looked up from germline, CDR1 is SNHLY and CDR2 is FYNNEI. The CDR3 loop is CASSPRLVSYNSPLHF. CDR3 bases: TGTGCCAGCAGTCCCCGACTCGTCTCCTATAATTCACCCCTCCACTTT.

The chain recombines TRBV3-1 with TRBJ1-1, with D perhaps matching TRBD1 (5 bases). Germline CDR1 and CDR2: LGHDT and YNNKEL (reference sequence). CDR3 size: 15 residues. The ends were cut back, 4 bases at V and 0 bases at J, with 12 bases in the middle. CDR3 sequence: CASSRWRTLNTEAFF. In DNA, the CDR3 is TGTGCCAGCAGCCGATGGAGGACATTGAACACTGAAGCTTTCTTT.

The V call is TRBV20-1, the J call TRBJ1-1; 8 bases fit TRBD1. The germline CDR1 and CDR2 sequences are DFQATT and SNEGSKA (reference sequence). The CDR3 sequence is 13 residues long. The junction had 6 bases not matched to a gene; V was cut back by 6 bases and J by 3 bases. The CDR3 coding sequence is TGCAGTGCCCCCGGGACAGGCTACACTGAAGCTTTCTTT. Protein: CSAPGTGYTEAFF.

This rearrangement joins TRBV3-1 to TRBJ1-4; D gene uncertain. Germline CDR1 and CDR2: LGHDT and YNNKEL (reference sequence). The CDR3 runs 13 residues. V was clipped by 1 base and J by 3 bases, with 3 bases between them. In nucleotides, the CDR3 is TGTGCCAGCAGCCAAGGAGCTAATGAAAAACTGTTTTTT. Its translation is CASSQGANEKLFF.

CDR3 DNA: TGCAGCGTTATAGGACAGCATAATCAGCCCCAGCATTTT. This gives the protein CSVIGQHNQPQHF. The gene calls are TRBV29-1 and TRBJ1-5; tentative D call: TRBD1 (6 bases). The germline gives CDR1 SQVTM, CDR2 ANQGSEA. The CDR3 runs to 13 residues. V was cut by 5 bases and J by 4 bases, with 12 bases left in between.

The rearrangement joins TRBV29-1 to TRBJ1-1; D may be TRBD1 (5 bases). The CDR3 is 13 amino acids. Trimming removed 6 bases from V and 1 base from J, with 12 bases in between. Germline CDR1 is SQVTM and CDR2 is ANQGSEA. CDR3: CSVQEGWNTEAFF. The CDR3 DNA reads TGCAGCGTCCAAGAGGGGTGGAACACTGAAGCTTTCTTT.

The table lists this clonotype with a count of one. J is TRBJ1-5 and V is TRBV20-1; possible D gene TRBD1, 5 bases. V was cut by 0 bases and J by 6 bases, with 12 bases left in between. The length of the CDR3 is 14 residues. Per the germline V gene, CDR1 is DFQATT and CDR2 is SNEGSKA (reference sequence). Written as DNA, the CDR3 is TGCAGTGCTAGAGAGGCAGGGCCCGGTCAGCCCCAGCATTTT. This encodes CSAREAGPGQPQHF.

This rearrangement joins TRBV13 to TRBJ1-2, with D possibly TRBD1 on 5 matching bases. This CDR3 is built from 14 residues. Germline V gives CDR1 PRHDT, CDR2 FYEKMQ (reference sequence). Trimming pared 5 bases from V and 4 bases from J, leaving 14 bases between. CDR3 sequence: CASSRGTASYGYTF. The CDR3, as DNA: TGTGCCAGCAGCCGAGGGACTGCCAGCTATGGCTACACCTTC.

This sequence joins TRBV20-1 and TRBJ2-5; 9 nucleotides agree with TRBD2. This CDR3 is built from 16 residues. Trimming removed 5 bases from V and 5 bases from J; junction bases left unmatched: 15. In germline, CDR1 is DFQATT, CDR2 SNEGSKA (reference sequence). The DNA of the CDR3 is TGCAGTGCTGGGGGAACGGCGAGCGGGGGGCCCGAGACCCAGTACTTC. It is translated as CSAGGTASGGPETQYF.

The chain is built from TRBV27 and TRBJ2-1; 8 bases agree with TRBD2. Germline CDR1 reads MNHEY; CDR2 reads SMNVEV (reference sequence). The CDR3 runs to 12 residues. Trimming cost V 4 bases and J 11 bases; bases outside gene matches: 4. This CDR3 is CASSSASGQQFF. The CDR3 nucleotides are TGTGCCAGCAGTTCCGCTAGCGGGCAGCAGTTCTTC.

The chain is built from TRBV20-1 and TRBJ1-6; TRBD1 might be the D (6 bases). This CDR3 is built from 15 residues. Trimming removed 0 bases from V and 6 bases from J, with 12 bases in between. The germline V gene has CDR1 DFQATT and CDR2 SNEGSKA (reference sequence). CDR3 in DNA: TGCAGTGCTAGAGAGCCGGGACACATTAATTCACCCCTCCACTTT. This codes for CSAREPGHINSPLHF.

The chain joins TRBV12-3 or TRBV12-4 to TRBJ1-2; 7 bases fit TRBD1. The ends lost 5 bases at V and 6 bases at J; junction bases unmatched: 9. The CDR3 has 14 residues. CDR3 loop: CASSTPGQPDGYTF. The DNA for the CDR3 is TGTGCCAGCAGTACCCCGGGACAGCCAGATGGCTACACCTTC.

V and J are TRBV9 and TRBJ1-2; TRBD1 is a possible D gene (5 bases). Germline loops: CDR1 SGDLS, CDR2 YYNGEE. The CDR3 runs 14 residues. The V gene lost 3 bases and the J gene lost 8 bases, with 17 bases spanning the gap. The CDR3 DNA reads TGTGCCAGCAGCGAGCGGGGGATCAGTGAAGGCTACACCTTC. It specifies CASSERGISEGYTF.

This clonotype was recorded only once. For the CDR3, the DNA is TGTGCCAGCGGGTGGTCCGGGACAGGGGAGAAAAGTTCACCCCTCCACTTT. The encoded protein is CASGWSGTGEKSSPLHF. V gene TRBV12-3 or TRBV12-4 combines with J gene TRBJ1-6; TRBD1 aligns across 10 bases. CDR3 length: 17 residues. V lost 8 bases and J lost 9; bases outside the gene matches: 16.

This chain uses TRBV25-1 with TRBJ2-5, with 11 positions matching TRBD2. V lost 4 bases to trimming and J lost 7 bases; unmatched junction nucleotides: 8. The germline gives CDR1 MGHDK, CDR2 SYGVNS. The CDR3 has 15 amino acids. The DNA for the CDR3 is TGTGCCAGCAGTGCCCGCGGGACTAGCGGATGGACCCAGTACTTC. This sequence encodes CASSARGTSGWTQYF.

The chain couples TRBV27 to TRBJ2-3; D is uncertain. This CDR3 is built from 15 residues. In germline, CDR1 is MNHEY, CDR2 SMNVEV (reference sequence). The V gene lost 8 bases and the J gene lost 8 bases, with 23 bases spanning the gap. This CDR3 is CASRHVLAADRTQYF. CDR3 DNA sequence: TGTGCCAGCCGTCACGTTCTGGCTGCCGATCGTACGCAGTATTTT.

J is TRBJ2-3 and V is TRBV20-1; 10 bases align to TRBD2. CDR3 size: 17 residues. Germline V gene lookup returns CDR1 DFQATT and CDR2 SNEGSKA (reference sequence). The V segment lost 4 bases and the J segment 6 bases; nucleotides outside the gene matches: 16. DNA of the CDR3: TGCAGTGCTACCCTCCCGCTAGCGGGGGTGTCCGCGGATACGCAGTATTTT. It encodes CSATLPLAGVSADTQYF.